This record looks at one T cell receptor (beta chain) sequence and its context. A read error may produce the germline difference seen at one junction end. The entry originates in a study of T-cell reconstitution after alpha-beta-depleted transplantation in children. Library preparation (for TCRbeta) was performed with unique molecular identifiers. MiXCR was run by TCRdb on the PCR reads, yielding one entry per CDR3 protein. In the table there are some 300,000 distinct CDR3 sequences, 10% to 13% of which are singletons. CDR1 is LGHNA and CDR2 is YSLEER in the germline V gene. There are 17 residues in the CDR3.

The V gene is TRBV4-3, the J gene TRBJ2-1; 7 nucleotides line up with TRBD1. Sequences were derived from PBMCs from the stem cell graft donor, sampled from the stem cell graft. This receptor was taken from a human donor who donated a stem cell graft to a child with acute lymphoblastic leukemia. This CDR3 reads CASSQGTGVGIYNEEFF. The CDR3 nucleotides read TGCGCCAGCAGCCAGGGCACAGGGGTGGGGATCTACAATGAGGAGTTCTTC.